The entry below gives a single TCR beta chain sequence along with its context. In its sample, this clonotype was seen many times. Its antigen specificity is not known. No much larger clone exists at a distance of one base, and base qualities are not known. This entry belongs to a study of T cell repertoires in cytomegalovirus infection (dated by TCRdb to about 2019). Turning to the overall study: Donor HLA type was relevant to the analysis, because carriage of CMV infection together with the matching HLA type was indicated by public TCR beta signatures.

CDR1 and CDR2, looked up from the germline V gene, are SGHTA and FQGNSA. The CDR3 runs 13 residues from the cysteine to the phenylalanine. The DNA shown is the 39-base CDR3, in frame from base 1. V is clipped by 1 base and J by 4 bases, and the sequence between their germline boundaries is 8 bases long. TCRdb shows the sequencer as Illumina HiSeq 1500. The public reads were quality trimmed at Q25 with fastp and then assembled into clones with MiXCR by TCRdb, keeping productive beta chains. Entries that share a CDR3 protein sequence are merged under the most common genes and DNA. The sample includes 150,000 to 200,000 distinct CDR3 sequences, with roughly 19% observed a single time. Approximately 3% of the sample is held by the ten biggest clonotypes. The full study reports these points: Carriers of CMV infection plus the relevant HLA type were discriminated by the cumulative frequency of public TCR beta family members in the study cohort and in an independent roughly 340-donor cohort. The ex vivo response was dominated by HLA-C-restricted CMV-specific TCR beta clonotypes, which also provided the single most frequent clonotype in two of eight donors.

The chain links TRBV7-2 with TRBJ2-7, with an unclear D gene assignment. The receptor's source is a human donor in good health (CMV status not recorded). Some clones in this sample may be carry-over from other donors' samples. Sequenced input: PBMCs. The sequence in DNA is TGTGCCAGCAGCTTAGACCCTATGTACGAGCAGTACTTC. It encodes CASSLDPMYEQYF.